The 18 T cell receptor beta chains in this list originate from one sample, sequenced in a study of cytomegalovirus exposure and HLA in healthy donors. The data were produced by immunoSEQ multiplex PCR, yet TCRdb's version contains in-frame clones alone and is incomplete. The table includes 98,000 or so clones, 90% to 97% detected once. Sequenced: PBMCs. These TCRs come from a woman under 30 in good health and CMV-seronegative.

This chain links TRBV7-2 with TRBJ1-2, with D tentatively TRBD1 (5 bases). The CDR3 runs to 13 residues. Germline V lookup: CDR1 SGHTA, CDR2 FQGNSA. V was shortened by 1 base and J by 7 bases, with 10 bases between the two germline ends. In DNA, the CDR3 is TGTGCCAGCAGCTTAGTCGCGGGGCTTGGCTACACCTTC. Translating gives CASSLVAGLGYTF. Together with reference TRBV7-2 and TRBJ1-2, the CDR3 gives the full variable domain: GAGVSQSPSNKVTEKGKDVELRCDPISGHTALYWYRQSLGQGLEFLIYFQGNSAPDKSGLPSDRFSAERTGGSVSTLTIQRTQQEDSAVYLCASSLVAGLGYTFGSGTRLTVV.

This chain joins TRBV28 and TRBJ2-5; 9 nucleotides line up with TRBD1. The CDR3 spans 14 residues. Germline assignment: CDR1 MDHEN and CDR2 SYDVKM. The junction had 3 bases not matched to a gene; V was cut back by 4 bases and J by 3 bases. The CDR3 DNA sequence: TGTGCCAGCAGTTCCACAGGGGGCGAAGAGACCCAGTACTTC. This gives the protein CASSSTGGEETQYF.

V usage is TRBV15 and J usage is TRBJ2-1; 14 positions match TRBD2. CDR1 is LNHNV, CDR2 YYDKDF, per germline (reference sequence). Trimming cost V 5 bases and J 4 bases; bases outside gene matches: 4. This CDR3 has 16 residues. CDR3 in amino acids: CATSLRTSGGYNEQFF. In DNA, the CDR3 is TGTGCCACCAGCCTACGGACTAGCGGGGGGTACAATGAGCAGTTCTTC.

The chain has TRBV28 and TRBJ1-2; D is possibly TRBD1 (5 bases). The CDR3 extends over 17 amino acids. V was cut by 6 bases and J by 2 bases, with 22 bases left in between. Per germline, CDR1 MDHEN and CDR2 SYDVKM. This CDR3 reads CASSRPGGGSANYGYTF. Here the CDR3 DNA reads TGTGCCAGCAGCCGCCCGGGGGGGGGTTCCGCGAACTATGGCTACACCTTC.

The chain recombines TRBV9 with TRBJ2-1; 10 bases are a match to TRBD2. The V and J ends lost 0 bases and 8 bases, in that order; junction bases with no gene match: 8. CDR1 is SGDLS, CDR2 YYNGEE, per germline. The CDR3 is made up of 16 amino acids. CDR3 loop: CASSVVMSGGADEQFF. Written as DNA, the CDR3 is TGTGCCAGCAGCGTAGTTATGAGCGGGGGGGCTGATGAGCAGTTCTTC.

The chain employs TRBV28 and TRBJ1-2; 10 bases are shared with TRBD1. The junction had 5 bases not matched to a gene; V was cut back by 6 bases and J by 7 bases. The CDR3 has 13 amino acids. The V gene's germline CDR1 is MDHEN and CDR2 SYDVKM. The CDR3 loop reads CASRLGTGVGYTF. DNA for the CDR3: TGTGCCAGCAGACTCGGGACAGGGGTTGGCTACACCTTC.

The rearrangement joins TRBV7-9 to TRBJ2-1, with D possibly TRBD1 on 6 matching bases. The CDR3 sequence is 15 residues long. The V end was cut by 0 bases, the J end by 5 bases, with 11 bases between. Looked up from germline, CDR1 is SEHNR and CDR2 is FQNEAQ (reference sequence). CDR3 protein: CASSLAQDRDNEQFF. DNA for the CDR3: TGTGCCAGCAGCTTAGCTCAGGACAGAGACAATGAGCAGTTCTTC.

This chain's CDR3 is CASSQPPGSEGANVLTF. Written as DNA, the CDR3 is TGTGCCAGCAGCCAACCACCGGGGTCTGAGGGGGCCAACGTCCTGACTTTC. The chain recombines TRBV4-2 with TRBJ2-6; TRBD2 is a possible D gene (5 bases). V was pared by 2 bases and J by 4 bases, with 15 bases between. CDR1 and CDR2 from the germline V gene are LGHNA and YNFKEQ. The CDR3 is 17 amino acids.

This clone was detected once. J is TRBJ2-5 and V is TRBV4-1; D is perhaps TRBD2 (6 bases). The V and J ends lost 1 base and 2 bases respectively, with 11 bases between them. The CDR3 runs to 15 residues. Germline CDR1 MGHRA, CDR2 YSYEKL. The CDR3 loop reads CASSQVLGGQETQYF. The CDR3 region has the DNA TGCGCCAGCAGCCAAGTTCTCGGGGGACAAGAGACCCAGTACTTC.

This rearrangement joins TRBV2 to TRBJ1-3, with 8 bases that match TRBD1. CDR1 and CDR2 from the germline V gene are SNHLY and FYNNEI. V trimming: 7 bases; J trimming: 0 bases; junction bases outside the gene matches: 8. This CDR3 region has 16 residues. CDR3 sequence reads: CASKTGVLHSGNTIYF. CDR3 nucleotide sequence: TGTGCCAGCAAGACAGGGGTACTACACTCTGGAAACACCATATATTTT.

This chain connects TRBV7-6 to TRBJ1-1, with TRBD1 as a possible D gene (5 bases). V lost 2 bases and J lost 0, with 13 bases in between. This CDR3 contains 16 residues. Germline lookup yields CDR1 SGHVS and CDR2 FNYEAQ. Written as DNA, the CDR3 is TGTGCCAGCAGCTTAAGGGGACTTCAGGTGAACACTGAAGCTTTCTTT. This gives the protein CASSLRGLQVNTEAFF. Drawing the rest from reference TRBV7-6 and TRBJ1-1, the complete variable domain is GAGVSQSPRYKVTKRGQDVALRCDPISGHVSLYWYRQALGQGPEFLTYFNYEAQQDKSGLPNDRFSAERPEGSISTLTIQRTEQRDSAMYRCASSLRGLQVNTEAFFGQGTRLTVV.

The rearrangement links TRBV9 to TRBJ1-1, with TRBD1 as a possible D gene (6 bases). The CDR3 is 15 residues long. Germline V gives CDR1 SGDLS, CDR2 YYNGEE. The ends were cut back, 4 bases at V and 3 bases at J, with 16 bases in the middle. Written as DNA, the CDR3 is TGTGCCAGCAGCCTGTGGACAGACGGGGACACTGAAGCTTTCTTT. This encodes CASSLWTDGDTEAFF.

The rearrangement uses TRBV7-6 and TRBJ1-1; maybe TRBD1 (6 bases). Germline V gene sequence: CDR1 SGHVS, CDR2 FNYEAQ. Trimming pared 2 bases from V and 4 bases from J, leaving 8 bases between. CDR3 size: 13 residues. The CDR3 DNA reads TGTGCCAGCAGCTTACAGGGGAGCACTGAAGCTTTCTTT. Protein sequence: CASSLQGSTEAFF.

CDR3 nucleotide sequence: TGTGCCAGCAGTTTTCAATCCGGGACACTGAACACTGAAGCTTTCTTT. Residues: CASSFQSGTLNTEAFF. The J gene is TRBJ1-1, the V gene TRBV28; tentatively, D is TRBD1 (6 bases). Germline-derived CDR1 and CDR2 are MDHEN and SYDVKM. This CDR3 is 16 amino acids long. The V and J ends lost 3 bases and 0 bases respectively, with 14 bases between them.

V and J are TRBV19 and TRBJ2-1; D gene unclear. The germline CDR1 and CDR2 sequences are LNHDA and SQIVND (reference sequence). Trimming cost V 10 bases and J 2 bases, with 6 bases left between them. This CDR3 comprises 11 residues. CDR3 protein: CATATYNEQFF. Written as DNA, the CDR3 is TGTGCCACCGCGACCTACAATGAGCAGTTCTTC.

The genes are TRBV7-3 and TRBJ2-3; D uncertain. With 2 bases removed from V and 6 bases from J, the gap between germline ends came to 18 bases. This CDR3 region has 16 residues. The germline V gene encodes CDR1 SGHTA and CDR2 FQGTGA. CDR3 amino acids: CASSLGQYWATDTQYF. The CDR3 DNA is TGTGCCAGCAGCTTAGGGCAATATTGGGCCACGGATACGCAGTATTTT.

This chain links TRBV20-1 with TRBJ1-1; D is unclear. This CDR3 has 11 residues. Germline V gene lookup returns CDR1 DFQATT and CDR2 SNEGSKA (reference sequence). The V gene lost 4 bases and the J gene lost 6 bases, with 9 bases spanning the gap. The CDR3 protein is CSAIHFSEAFF. In nucleotides, the CDR3 is TGCAGTGCTATTCACTTCTCTGAAGCTTTCTTT.

This chain connects TRBV18 to TRBJ2-7; 10 positions match TRBD1. CDR1 KGHSH and CDR2 LQKENI come from the germline V gene. Trimming took 4 bases from V and 4 from J; bases not matched to a gene: 7. The CDR3 has 15 amino acids. The chain's CDR3 is CASSQIRDRGYEQYF. The CDR3 DNA reads TGTGCCAGCTCACAAATCCGGGACAGGGGTTACGAGCAGTACTTC.